This TCR beta chain was observed in a study of T cells after yellow fever vaccination. V shed 2 bases and J shed 3 bases, with 7 bases lying between them. The length of the CDR3 is 14 residues. Germline lookup yields CDR1 KGHSH and CDR2 LQKENI. Findings and caveats of the study: After the booster, about 95% of CD4 and 75% to 90% of CD8 primary-response clones were re-detected. Vaccine-responding clonotypes were almost all undetectable in sorted memory subsets on day 0.

Using its own MiXCR run on the 5' RACE reads, TCRdb lists one record per CDR3 protein. Here the sample spans more than 20,000 distinct CDR3 sequences, 4% to 6% being singletons. Many counts were recorded for this clonotype. The sequence derives from a man between 18 and 29 years old who received the YFV17D yellow fever vaccine. This material consisted of PBMCs, either bulk or a sorted T-cell subset (CD4+, CD8+, memory, or dextramer-sorted; not recorded which), taken roughly 46 days after the first yellow fever vaccination. The V gene is TRBV18, the J gene TRBJ2-2; D is perhaps TRBD1 or TRBD2 (5 bases each). CDR3 sequence reads: CASSPGTDTGELFF. For the CDR3, the DNA is TGTGCCAGCTCACCAGGGACGGACACCGGGGAGCTGTTTTTT.